Presented here are 28 T cell receptor beta chains from one specimen sequenced in a study of T cell changes during pregnancy in multiple sclerosis. TCRdb's table, derived via immunoSEQ multiplex PCR, lists solely in-frame clones and lacks some. The sample records about 72,000 clones, roughly 89% being singletons. The specimen was peripheral blood, collected in the third trimester of pregnancy. The receptors derive from a female donor in good health, enrolled as a control in a pregnancy study.

This clone was recorded once. V is TRBV6-4 and J is TRBJ2-6; 7 bases map to TRBD1. Per germline, CDR1 MRHNA and CDR2 SNTAGT. V shed 5 bases and J 7 bases; nucleotides not matched to a gene: 11. CDR3 length equals 16 residues. This CDR3 is CASSQDGQEVANVLTF. DNA of the CDR3: TGTGCCAGCAGTCAAGATGGACAGGAGGTTGCCAACGTCCTGACTTTC.

CDR3 nucleotides: TGTGCCAGCAGTTTACTGGGGGGTTCAGATACGCAGTATTTT. As protein: CASSLLGGSDTQYF. The V gene is TRBV27, the J gene TRBJ2-3; tentative D call: TRBD2 (6 bases). The germline gives CDR1 MNHEY, CDR2 SMNVEV (reference sequence). V lost 2 bases and J lost 4, with 10 bases in between. The CDR3 has 14 amino acids.

The chain couples TRBV2 to TRBJ2-2, with TRBD1 matching over 8 bases. The J segment lost 6 bases and the V segment lost 6 bases, leaving 6 bases of the junction unmatched. This CDR3 is built from 14 residues. The germline gives CDR1 SNHLY, CDR2 FYNNEI. CDR3 DNA: TGTGCCAGCAGGCCGACAGGGGCCCCCGGGGAGCTGTTTTTT. It specifies CASRPTGAPGELFF.

In DNA form, the CDR3 reads TGTGCCAGCAGCTTGGAAGCTCGGGATACAGGAAACACCATATATTTT. Its protein is CASSLEARDTGNTIYF. The chain joins TRBV5-5 to TRBJ1-3; D not certain. Germline assignment: CDR1 SGHKS and CDR2 YYEKEE (reference sequence). This CDR3 contains 16 residues. Trimming cost V 0 bases and J 4 bases, with 14 bases left between them.

V usage is TRBV7-9 and J usage is TRBJ1-4; 8 bases line up with TRBD1. The CDR3 extends over 15 amino acids. V shed 5 bases and J 3 bases; nucleotides not matched to a gene: 5. CDR1 is SEHNR, CDR2 FQNEAQ, per germline (reference sequence). The CDR3 region has the DNA TGTGCCAGCAGCATACAACAGGGGGCTAATGAAAAACTGTTTTTT. Its translation is CASSIQQGANEKLFF.

This chain joins TRBV7-2 and TRBJ1-5; D possibly corresponds to TRBD1 (6 bases). The CDR3 is made up of 16 amino acids. Trimming took 1 base from V and 6 from J, leaving 16 bases between them. CDR1 and CDR2 (germline): SGHTA, FQGNSA. The CDR3 DNA reads TGTGCCAGCAGCTTAGGGGACTCGGGGGGCGCTCAGCCCCAGCATTTT. It codes for CASSLGDSGGAQPQHF.

The chain combines TRBV11-2 with TRBJ1-1, with TRBD1 as a possible D gene (6 bases). This CDR3 has 15 residues. V was pared by 5 bases and J by 1 base, with 14 bases between. CDR1 and CDR2 (germline): SGHAT, FQNNGV. CDR3 bases: TGTGCCAGCAGCATGGGGGCGGCCTGGAACACTGAAGCTTTCTTT. Its translation: CASSMGAAWNTEAFF.

This chain joins TRBV25-1 and TRBJ1-5; 7 bases are a match to TRBD1. Losses at the gene ends were 10 bases for V and 2 bases for J; bases not matched to a gene: 14. Germline V gene sequence: CDR1 MGHDK, CDR2 SYGVNS. The CDR3 spans 16 residues. CDR3 protein: CANSVQGSRGNQPQHF. The DNA for the CDR3 is TGTGCCAACAGCGTACAGGGGAGTCGAGGCAATCAGCCCCAGCATTTT.

This chain uses TRBV28 with TRBJ1-1, with TRBD1 as a possible D gene (5 bases). The V end was cut by 8 bases, the J end by 11 bases, with 18 bases between. CDR3 length: 12 amino acids. CDR1 and CDR2 (germline): MDHEN, SYDVKM. The CDR3 here is CASRGDGRYAFF. The CDR3 nucleotides are TGTGCCAGCCGGGGGGATGGCAGGTATGCTTTCTTT. Filled out from reference TRBV28 and TRBJ1-1, the complete variable domain reads DVKVTQSSRYLVKRTGEKVFLECVQDMDHENMFWYRQDPGLGLRLIYFSYDVKMKEKGDIPEGYSVSREKKERFSLILESASTNQTSMYLCASRGDGRYAFFGQGTRLTVV.

This chain joins TRBV2 and TRBJ1-4; 8 bases fit TRBD1. Germline V gene sequence: CDR1 SNHLY, CDR2 FYNNEI. The CDR3 is 17 amino acids. With 3 bases clipped from V and 0 bases from J, the junction kept 6 bases outside the gene matches. The CDR3, as DNA: TGTGCCAGCAGTGATAGTCAGGGGGCCGCAACTAATGAAAAACTGTTTTTT. This codes for CASSDSQGAATNEKLFF.

The chain is built from TRBV5-6 and TRBJ1-1, with D possibly matching TRBD1 (5 bases). The germline gives CDR1 SGHDT, CDR2 YYEEEE. V lost 0 bases and J lost 4, with 10 bases in between. CDR3 length equals 14 residues. The DNA for the CDR3 is TGTGCCAGCAGCTTGGGGGGGGTGGGCACTGAAGCTTTCTTT. This gives the protein CASSLGGVGTEAFF. Looking up the rest from reference TRBV5-6 and TRBJ1-1 gives the full variable domain: DAGVTQSPTHLIKTRGQQVTLRCSPKSGHDTVSWYQQALGQGPQFIFQYYEEEERQRGNFPDRFSGHQFPNYSSELNVNALLLGDSALYLCASSLGGVGTEAFFGQGTRLTVV.

The chain combines TRBV18 with TRBJ1-4; D ambiguous. CDR1 and CDR2 from the germline V gene are KGHSH and LQKENI. V was cut by 1 base and J by 4 bases, with 13 bases left in between. The CDR3 consists of 16 residues. The CDR3 region is CASSPLSSTHNEKLFF. The CDR3 DNA follows: TGTGCCAGCTCACCACTCTCTTCGACTCATAATGAAAAACTGTTTTTT. The variable domain in full, completed from reference TRBV18 and TRBJ1-4, reads NAGVMQNPRHLVRRRGQEARLRCSPMKGHSHVYWYRQLPEEGLKFMVYLQKENIIDESGMPKERFSAEFPKEGPSILRIQQVVRGDSAAYFCASSPLSSTHNEKLFFGSGTQLSVL.

The chain couples TRBV2 to TRBJ2-7; 11 bases match TRBD2. The CDR3 extends over 16 amino acids. With 2 bases clipped from V and 5 bases from J, the junction kept 8 bases outside the gene matches. The germline gives CDR1 SNHLY, CDR2 FYNNEI. The CDR3 coding sequence is TGTGCCAGCAGTGAAAAGGTAGCGGGGGGGCGACACGAGCAGTACTTC. Its protein is CASSEKVAGGRHEQYF.

The genes are TRBV4-3 and TRBJ1-6; the D gene is possibly TRBD1 (5 bases). The CDR3 sequence is 17 residues long. Trimming took 0 bases from V and 10 from J, leaving 19 bases between them. Per the germline V gene, CDR1 is LGHNA and CDR2 is YSLEER. This CDR3 reads CASSQDLFSQGGSPLHF. Here the CDR3 DNA reads TGCGCCAGCAGCCAAGACTTGTTCTCCCAGGGCGGCTCACCCCTCCACTTT.

In this sample, this clone turned up once. This chain joins TRBV7-2 and TRBJ1-1; perhaps TRBD1 as D (6 bases). Between the trimmed V and J ends, which lost 5 bases and 7 bases, there was a span of 17 bases. Germline V gene lookup returns CDR1 SGHTA and CDR2 FQGNSA. The CDR3 is 14 amino acids. The CDR3 spells CASSPDIDRFEAFF. The CDR3 region has the DNA TGTGCCAGCAGCCCCGATATTGACAGGTTTGAAGCTTTCTTT.

The chain links TRBV28 to TRBJ2-3, with a possible D match to TRBD1 (5 bases). Germline lookup yields CDR1 MDHEN and CDR2 SYDVKM. CDR3 length: 16 amino acids. The V and J ends lost 1 base and 2 bases respectively, with 13 bases between them. This chain's CDR3 is CASSLLTRVTTDTQYF. DNA of the CDR3: TGTGCCAGCAGTTTATTAACCAGGGTAACCACAGATACGCAGTATTTT. The full variable domain, with the rest looked up from reference TRBV28 and TRBJ2-3, is DVKVTQSSRYLVKRTGEKVFLECVQDMDHENMFWYRQDPGLGLRLIYFSYDVKMKEKGDIPEGYSVSREKKERFSLILESASTNQTSMYLCASSLLTRVTTDTQYFGPGTRLTVL.

The V gene is TRBV6-5, the J gene TRBJ2-7; the D is unclear. V lost 3 bases to trimming and J lost 4 bases, with 10 bases between them. This CDR3 has 13 residues. Looked up from germline, CDR1 is MNHEY and CDR2 is SVGAGI. The CDR3 coding sequence is TGTGCCAGCAGTTATGCTCTACGGTACGAGCAGTACTTC. As protein: CASSYALRYEQYF.

This chain uses TRBV9 with TRBJ2-3; 8 bases fit TRBD2. V was clipped by 0 bases and J by 3 bases; unmatched bases: 3. This CDR3 is 15 amino acids long. Germline V CDR1 and CDR2: SGDLS, YYNGEE. The CDR3 here is CASSVEGLVTDTQYF. The CDR3, as DNA: TGTGCCAGCAGCGTAGAGGGACTAGTTACAGATACGCAGTATTTT.

This clone was detected only once. This chain connects TRBV14 to TRBJ1-2; D may be TRBD1 (6 bases). From germline, CDR1 is SGHDN and CDR2 FVKESK. CDR3 length equals 15 residues. V was pared by 3 bases and J by 3 bases, with 14 bases between. CDR3 DNA: TGTGCCAGCAGCCAGGGACCCGGACAGTACTATGGCTACACCTTC. This codes for CASSQGPGQYYGYTF.

V and J are TRBV29-1 and TRBJ1-3; a weak D match, TRBD1 (6 bases). Looked up from germline, CDR1 is SQVTM and CDR2 is ANQGSEA. This CDR3 comprises 11 residues. V was cut by 7 bases and J by 7 bases, with 11 bases left in between. CDR3 region: CSAGAPNTIYF. As DNA, the CDR3 is TGCAGCGCAGGGGCTCCCAACACCATATATTTT. The full variable domain, in which reference TRBV29-1 and TRBJ1-3 provide the parts outside the CDR3, is SAVISQKPSRDICQRGTSLTIQCQVDSQVTMMFWYRQQPGQSLTLIATANQGSEATYESGFVIDKFPISRPNLTFSTLTVSNMSPEDSSIYLCSAGAPNTIYFGEGSWLTVV.

The rearrangement uses TRBV5-1 and TRBJ1-4, with 7 nucleotides matching TRBD1. V lost 4 bases, J lost 2 bases, and 5 bases stayed unmatched. Germline-derived CDR1 and CDR2 are SGHRS and YFSETQ. The CDR3 is 15 residues long. The CDR3 loop is CASSALQGTNEKLFF. The CDR3 DNA sequence: TGCGCCAGCAGCGCATTACAGGGGACTAATGAAAAACTGTTTTTT.

The rearrangement links TRBV19 to TRBJ2-7; maybe TRBD2 (5 bases). The length of the CDR3 is 13 residues. The germline CDR1 and CDR2 sequences are LNHDA and SQIVND (reference sequence). V shed 7 bases and J shed 1 base, with 11 bases lying between them. The CDR3 DNA reads as TGTGCCAGTAACGCGGGTCTGTCCTACGAGCAGTACTTC. As protein: CASNAGLSYEQYF.

This chain connects TRBV9 to TRBJ2-2, with D tentatively TRBD1 (6 bases). This CDR3 comprises 16 residues. CDR1 is SGDLS, CDR2 YYNGEE, per germline. The ends were cut back, 3 bases at V and 2 bases at J, with 14 bases in the middle. The CDR3 is CASSGLKDRNTGELFF. CDR3 DNA sequence: TGTGCCAGCAGCGGACTTAAGGACAGAAACACCGGGGAGCTGTTTTTT. The variable domain in full, completed from reference TRBV9 and TRBJ2-2, reads DSGVTQTPKHLITATGQRVTLRCSPRSGDLSVYWYQQSLDQGLQFLIQYYNGEERAKGNILERFSAQQFPDLHSELNLSSLELGDSALYFCASSGLKDRNTGELFFGEGSRLTVL.

The genes are TRBV6-5 and TRBJ2-7; 8 positions match TRBD2. In germline, CDR1 is MNHEY, CDR2 SVGAGI. J was trimmed by 9 bases and V by 6 bases; bases with no gene match: 16. The CDR3 has 15 amino acids. CDR3 loop: CASRRQHPGGGGQYF. The CDR3 DNA reads TGTGCCAGCAGACGACAGCACCCGGGGGGGGGCGGGCAGTACTTC.

This chain joins TRBV5-1 and TRBJ2-5, with D tentatively TRBD1 (6 bases). Germline V gene data show CDR1 as SGHRS and CDR2 as YFSETQ. CDR3 length equals 14 residues. Trimming removed 4 bases from V and 1 base from J, with 11 bases in between. CDR3 DNA: TGCGCCAGCAGCCCGGGACACACCCAAGAGACCCAGTACTTC. Its protein product is CASSPGHTQETQYF.

The chain combines TRBV30 with TRBJ1-1; D unresolved. Germline loops: CDR1 GTSNPN, CDR2 SVGIG (reference sequence). The CDR3 covers 11 residues. Trimming took off 5 bases at V and 4 bases at J, with 8 bases between the two ends. The CDR3 reads CAWEGGTEAFF. The CDR3 DNA sequence: TGTGCCTGGGAGGGTGGCACTGAAGCTTTCTTT.

CDR3 loop: CASSALERYGYTF. DNA of the CDR3: TGTGCCAGCTCAGCATTAGAACGGTATGGCTACACCTTC. The chain joins TRBV18 to TRBJ1-2; no definite D call. Germline values: CDR1 KGHSH, CDR2 LQKENI. The V end was cut by 5 bases, the J end by 5 bases, with 12 bases between. This CDR3 has 13 amino acids.

This chain links TRBV5-8 with TRBJ1-5; perhaps TRBD1 as D (6 bases). Germline V gives CDR1 SGHTS, CDR2 YDEGEE. Trimming pared 3 bases from V and 1 base from J, leaving 11 bases between. The CDR3 sequence is 15 residues long. CDR3 in amino acids: CASSSGTSSNQPQHF. Here the CDR3 DNA reads TGTGCCAGCAGCTCCGGGACATCCAGCAATCAGCCCCAGCATTTT. Supplemented by reference TRBV5-8 and TRBJ1-5, the full variable domain reads EAGVTQSPTHLIKTRGQQATLRCSPISGHTSVYWYQQALGLGLQFLLWYDEGEERNRGNFPPRFSGRQFPNYSSELNVNALELEDSALYLCASSSGTSSNQPQHFGDGTRLSIL.